Reported below is one T cell receptor (beta chain). Its antigen is currently unknown. The record originates from a study of T cell responses to AZD1222 COVID-19 vaccine. Study observations and caveats: Mapped onto spike, vaccine-associated CD4 TCRs spanned it and were dominant at 160-218 and 743-854. The breadth and depth of Spike-specific TCRs increased once two AZD1222 doses had been given. Of the AZD1222 recipients, only 5 to 7 were seropositive at baseline. In a largely white British group with more females than males, clonal diversity was possibly underestimated.

Sequencing was performed with immunoSEQ multiplex PCR; in TCRdb, only in-frame clones are kept and a portion is missing. The sample comprises fewer than 200,000 clones, 94% of which are singletons, and approximately 1.5% rests with the top ten. Germline CDR1 reads SGHRS; CDR2 reads YFSETQ. Trimming took 3 bases from V and 8 from J, leaving 18 bases between them. The CDR3 contains 15 residues. The gene calls are TRBV5-1 and TRBJ2-1; no firm D call. The sequencing used peripheral blood, collected 28 days after the second AZD1222 dose. This receptor was identified in an adult who received the AZD1222 COVID-19 vaccine. The CDR3 DNA is TGCGCCAGCAGCTACCCCCTTGGGCCACTGGATGAGCAGTTCTTC. Protein: CASSYPLGPLDEQFF.